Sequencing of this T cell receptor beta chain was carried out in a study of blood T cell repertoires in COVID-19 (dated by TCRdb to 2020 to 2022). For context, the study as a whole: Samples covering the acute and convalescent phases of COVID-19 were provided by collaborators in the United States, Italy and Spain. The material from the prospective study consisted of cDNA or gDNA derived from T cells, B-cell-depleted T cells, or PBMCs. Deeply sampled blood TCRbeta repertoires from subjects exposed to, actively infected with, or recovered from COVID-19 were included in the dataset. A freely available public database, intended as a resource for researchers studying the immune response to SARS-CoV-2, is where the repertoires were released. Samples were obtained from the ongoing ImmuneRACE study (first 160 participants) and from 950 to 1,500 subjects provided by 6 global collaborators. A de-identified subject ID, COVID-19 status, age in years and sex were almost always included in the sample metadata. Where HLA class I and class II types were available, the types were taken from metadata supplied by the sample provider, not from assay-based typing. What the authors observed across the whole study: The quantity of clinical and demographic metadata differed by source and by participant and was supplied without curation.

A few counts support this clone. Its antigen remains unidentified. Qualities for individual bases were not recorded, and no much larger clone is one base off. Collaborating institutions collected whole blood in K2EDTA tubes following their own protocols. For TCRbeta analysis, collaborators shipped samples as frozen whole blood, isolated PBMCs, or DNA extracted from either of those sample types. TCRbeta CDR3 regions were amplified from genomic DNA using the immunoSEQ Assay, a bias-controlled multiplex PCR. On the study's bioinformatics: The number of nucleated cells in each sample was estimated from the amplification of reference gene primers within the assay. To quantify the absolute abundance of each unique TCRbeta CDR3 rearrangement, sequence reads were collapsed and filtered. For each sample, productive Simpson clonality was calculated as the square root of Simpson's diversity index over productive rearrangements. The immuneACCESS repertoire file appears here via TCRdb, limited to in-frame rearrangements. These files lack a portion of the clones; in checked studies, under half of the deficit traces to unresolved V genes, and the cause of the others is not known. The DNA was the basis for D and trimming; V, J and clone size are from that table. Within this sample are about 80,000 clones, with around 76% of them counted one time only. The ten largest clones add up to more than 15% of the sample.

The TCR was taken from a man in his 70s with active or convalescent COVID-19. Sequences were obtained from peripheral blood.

The CDR3 reads as follows: CASSQSKCRAEAFF. The DNA sequence is as follows: TGCGCCAGCAGTCAATCGAAATGCCGAGCTGAAGCTTTCTTT. Recombination linked TRBV23-1 to TRBJ1-1, with the D gene not confidently named. TRBV23-1 is recorded as an ORF, its role being uncertain. Trimming costs V 0 bases and J 6 bases, and their ends lie 11 bases apart. The CDR3 goes from the cysteine to the phenylalanine over 14 residues. Only the CDR3 part of the read is kept: 42 bases, read in frame from the first base.